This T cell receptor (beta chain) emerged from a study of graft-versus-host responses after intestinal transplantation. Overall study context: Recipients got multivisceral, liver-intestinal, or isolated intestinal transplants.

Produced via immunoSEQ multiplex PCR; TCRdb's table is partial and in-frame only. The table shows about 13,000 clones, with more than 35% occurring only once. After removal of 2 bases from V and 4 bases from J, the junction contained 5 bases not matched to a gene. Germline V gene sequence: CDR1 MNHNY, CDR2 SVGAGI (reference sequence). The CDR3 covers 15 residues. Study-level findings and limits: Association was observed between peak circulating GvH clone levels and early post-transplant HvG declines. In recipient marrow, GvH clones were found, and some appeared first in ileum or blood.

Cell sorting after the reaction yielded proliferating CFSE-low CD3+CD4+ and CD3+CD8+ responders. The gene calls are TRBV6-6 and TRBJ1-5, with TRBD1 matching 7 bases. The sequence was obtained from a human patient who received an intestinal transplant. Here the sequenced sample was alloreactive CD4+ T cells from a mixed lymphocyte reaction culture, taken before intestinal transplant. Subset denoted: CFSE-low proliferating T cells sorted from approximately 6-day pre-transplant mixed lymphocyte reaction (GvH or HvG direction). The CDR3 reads CASSYGTVSNQPQHF. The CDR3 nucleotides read TGTGCCAGCAGTTACGGGACAGTTTCAAATCAGCCCCAGCATTTT.